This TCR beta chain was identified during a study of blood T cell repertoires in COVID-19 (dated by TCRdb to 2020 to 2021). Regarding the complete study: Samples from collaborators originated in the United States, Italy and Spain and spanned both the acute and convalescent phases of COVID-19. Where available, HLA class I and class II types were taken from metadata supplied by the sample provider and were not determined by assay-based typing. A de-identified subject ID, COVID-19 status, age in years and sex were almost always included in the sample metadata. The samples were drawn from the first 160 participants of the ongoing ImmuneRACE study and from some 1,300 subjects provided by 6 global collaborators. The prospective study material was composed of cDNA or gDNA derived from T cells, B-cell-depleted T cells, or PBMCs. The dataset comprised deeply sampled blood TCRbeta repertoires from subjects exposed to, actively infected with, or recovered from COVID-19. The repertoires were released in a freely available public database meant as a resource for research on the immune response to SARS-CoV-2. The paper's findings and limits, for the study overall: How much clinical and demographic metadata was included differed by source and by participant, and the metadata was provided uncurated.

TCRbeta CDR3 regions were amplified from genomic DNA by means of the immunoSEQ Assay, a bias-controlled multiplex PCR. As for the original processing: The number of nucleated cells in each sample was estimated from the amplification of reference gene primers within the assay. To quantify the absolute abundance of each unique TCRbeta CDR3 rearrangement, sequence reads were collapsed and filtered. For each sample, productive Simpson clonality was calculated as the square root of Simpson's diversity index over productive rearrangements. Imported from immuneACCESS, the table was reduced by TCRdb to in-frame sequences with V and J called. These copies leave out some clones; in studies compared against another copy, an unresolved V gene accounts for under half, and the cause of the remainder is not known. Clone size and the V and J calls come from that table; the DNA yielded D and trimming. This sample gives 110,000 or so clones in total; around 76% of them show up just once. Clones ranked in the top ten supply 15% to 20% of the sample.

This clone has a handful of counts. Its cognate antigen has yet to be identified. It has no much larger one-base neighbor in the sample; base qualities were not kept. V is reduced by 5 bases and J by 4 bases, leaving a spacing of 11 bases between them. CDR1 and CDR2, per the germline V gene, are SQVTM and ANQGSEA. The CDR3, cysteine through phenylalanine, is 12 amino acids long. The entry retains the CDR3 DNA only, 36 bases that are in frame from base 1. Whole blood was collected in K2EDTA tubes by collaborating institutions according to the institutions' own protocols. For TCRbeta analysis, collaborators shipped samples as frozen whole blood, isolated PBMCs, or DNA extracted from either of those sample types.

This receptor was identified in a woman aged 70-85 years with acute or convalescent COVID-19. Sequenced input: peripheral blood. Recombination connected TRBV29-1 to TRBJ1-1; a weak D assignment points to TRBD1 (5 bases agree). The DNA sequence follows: TGCAGCGTTAGCGGGGGGTTCACTGAAGCTTTCTTT. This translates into CSVSGGFTEAFF.